The 30 T cell receptor beta chains reported below all come from one sample, sequenced in a study of response to subunit inactivated influenza vaccine. TCRdb ran MiXCR on the RT-PCR reads and lists one entry per CDR3 protein. The sample contains more than 400,000 distinct CDR3 sequences, approximately 7.2% of which appear only once. The sequencing used PBMCs from blood, collected less than 30 months after vaccination. These receptor sequences come from a man aged 50 to 75 who received an inactivated influenza vaccine.

In DNA form, the CDR3 reads TGTGCCAGCAGTTTGACAAAGACCCAGTACTTC. Amino acid sequence: CASSLTKTQYF. J is TRBJ2-5 and V is TRBV12-3 or TRBV12-4; no firm D call. CDR3 length equals 11 residues. V was shortened by 3 bases and J by 6 bases, with 5 bases between the two germline ends.

This clonotype was seen repeatedly, ten times or more. V gene TRBV27 combines with J gene TRBJ2-4; 12 bases map to TRBD2. The CDR3 extends over 15 amino acids. V lost 5 bases to trimming and J lost 8 bases; unmatched junction nucleotides: 7. Germline CDR1 is MNHEY and CDR2 is SMNVEV (reference sequence). The CDR3 DNA reads TGTGCCAGCAGTGCCCTAGCGGGGGGGCGGGACATTCAGTACTTC. Amino acid sequence: CASSALAGGRDIQYF.

A few counts support this clonotype. The J gene is TRBJ1-3, the V gene TRBV6-1, with a tentative D call TRBD1 (5 bases). The ends were cut back, 3 bases at V and 2 bases at J, with 11 bases in the middle. Germline V gene lookup returns CDR1 MNHNS and CDR2 SASEGT. The CDR3 extends over 15 amino acids. In nucleotides, the CDR3 is TGTGCCAGCAGTGAGGGTCGGGGCCCTGGAAACACCATATATTTT. This codes for CASSEGRGPGNTIYF.

This clonotype occurred many times. The chain employs TRBV5-1 and TRBJ1-2, with D perhaps matching TRBD1 (6 bases). V was trimmed by 0 bases and J by 3 bases, leaving 15 bases between them. There are 16 residues in the CDR3. Germline V gene sequence: CDR1 SGHRS, CDR2 YFSETQ. As DNA, the CDR3 is TGCGCCAGCAGCTTGGAGGGCAGGGGTAACGACTATGGCTACACCTTC. This gives the protein CASSLEGRGNDYGYTF.

This clonotype was seen at least ten times. The chain couples TRBV30 to TRBJ1-5; D is ambiguous. V lost 2 bases and J 1 base, leaving 9 bases between the germline ends. CDR3 length: 14 residues. From germline, CDR1 is GTSNPN and CDR2 SVGIG (reference sequence). The CDR3 DNA sequence: TGTGCCTGGAGTTCGGGGTCGAGCAATCAGCCCCAGCATTTT. Amino acid sequence: CAWSSGSSNQPQHF.

This clonotype has a handful of counts. V usage is TRBV28 and J usage is TRBJ2-3; no reliable D call. This CDR3 region has 12 residues. Trimming took 6 bases from V and 5 from J, leaving 9 bases between them. Looked up from germline, CDR1 is MDHEN and CDR2 is SYDVKM. The CDR3 coding sequence is TGTGCCAGCAGCAAGATAAAAGATACGCAGTATTTT. This translates into CASSKIKDTQYF.

This clonotype was picked up a small number of times. The chain recombines TRBV20-1 with TRBJ1-2; TRBD1 aligns across 8 bases. CDR1 is DFQATT, CDR2 SNEGSKA, per germline (reference sequence). V lost 2 bases to trimming and J lost 7 bases; unmatched junction nucleotides: 9. The CDR3 is made up of 14 amino acids. In DNA form, the CDR3 reads TGCAGTGCTAGAACGGCAGGGGGCCTATCTGGCTACACCTTC. As protein: CSARTAGGLSGYTF.

The chain couples TRBV6-5 to TRBJ2-1; D possibly uses TRBD1 or TRBD2 (5 bases each). Trimming removed 0 bases at V and 9 bases at J, with 15 bases between. The CDR3 is 15 residues long. CDR1 and CDR2 from the germline V gene are MNHEY and SVGAGI. For the CDR3, the DNA is TGTGCCAGCAGTTACTCTGGGGACCCGTCGAGTGAGCAGTTCTTC. It specifies CASSYSGDPSSEQFF.

This chain uses TRBV15 with TRBJ2-3; D uncertain. The CDR3 has 15 residues. The germline gives CDR1 LNHNV, CDR2 YYDKDF (reference sequence). The germline V and J ends were trimmed by 5 bases and 0 bases, with 12 bases remaining between them. Here the CDR3 DNA reads TGTGCCACCAGCGTGAGGACGGAAAGCACAGATACGCAGTATTTT. Its protein is CATSVRTESTDTQYF.

V gene TRBV20-1 combines with J gene TRBJ2-2, with 8 positions matching TRBD2. The CDR3 sequence is 13 residues long. Germline V gene lookup returns CDR1 DFQATT and CDR2 SNEGSKA (reference sequence). The CDR3 is CRAGAGNTGELFF. DNA of the CDR3: TGCAGAGCGGGGGCAGGGAACACCGGGGAGCTGTTTTTT.

Ten or more counts support this clonotype. The chain couples TRBV12-3 or TRBV12-4 to TRBJ1-2; D not certain. Trimming left V 3 bases short and J 4 bases short, with 12 bases between. The CDR3 sequence is 14 residues long. The CDR3 DNA reads as TGTGCCAGCAGTTTTTCCGGGTCTGGCTATGGCTACACCTTC. As protein: CASSFSGSGYGYTF.

DNA for the CDR3: TGTGCCAGCAGCGCTAAAAACAATGAGCAGTTCTTC. This encodes CASSAKNNEQFF. The rearrangement joins TRBV7-2 to TRBJ2-1; D unclear. The CDR3 extends over 12 amino acids. The V and J ends lost 5 bases and 5 bases respectively, with 7 bases between them. Germline assignment: CDR1 SGHTA and CDR2 FQGNSA.

There are many counts of this clonotype. This sequence joins TRBV7-9 and TRBJ2-7, with unresolved D. This CDR3 has 12 residues. Per the germline V gene, CDR1 is SEHNR and CDR2 is FQNEAQ (reference sequence). V lost 5 bases and J lost 6, with 11 bases in between. The CDR3 spells CASSPQSIEQYF. Here the CDR3 DNA reads TGTGCCAGCAGCCCCCAATCCATCGAGCAGTACTTC.

The V call is TRBV5-1, the J call TRBJ1-5; 12 positions agree with TRBD1. Germline CDR1 reads SGHRS; CDR2 reads YFSETQ. Trimming took 2 bases from V and 6 from J; bases not matched to a gene: 6. CDR3 length: 16 amino acids. Here the CDR3 DNA reads TGCGCCAGCAGCTTCGGGACAGGGGGCGAGGGTCAGCCCCAGCATTTT. Protein sequence: CASSFGTGGEGQPQHF.

The chain combines TRBV28 with TRBJ2-2; weak D call: TRBD1 (6 bases). CDR3 length equals 16 residues. Trimming removed 6 bases from V and 4 bases from J, with 18 bases in between. Germline V gene data show CDR1 as MDHEN and CDR2 as SYDVKM. Written as DNA, the CDR3 is TGTGCCAGCAGACCGGGACAAGCCAAGACCACCGGGGAGCTGTTTTTT. Translating it yields CASRPGQAKTTGELFF.

This clonotype appeared many times. This CDR3 reads CASRGQGNTGELFF. The CDR3, as DNA: TGTGCCAGCAGGGGACAGGGGAACACCGGGGAGCTGTTTTTT. V and J are TRBV7-9 and TRBJ2-2, with TRBD1 identical over 9 bases. The CDR3 totals 14 residues. The V segment lost 6 bases and the J segment 1 base; nucleotides outside the gene matches: 0. Germline loops: CDR1 SEHNR, CDR2 FQNEAQ (reference sequence).

In its sample, this clonotype was seen a few times. This chain links TRBV29-1 with TRBJ2-1, with D uncertain. Trimming shortened V by 4 bases and J by 0 bases, and 7 bases separated the two germline ends. CDR3 length: 13 residues. Germline-derived CDR1 and CDR2 are SQVTM and ANQGSEA. The CDR3 bases are TGCAGCGTTGCCCTAGTCTCCTACAATGAGCAGTTCTTC. Amino acid sequence: CSVALVSYNEQFF.

The sample holds many counts of this clonotype. The J gene is TRBJ2-5, the V gene TRBV4-1; 11 nucleotides match TRBD2. J was trimmed by 4 bases and V by 0 bases; bases with no gene match: 7. The CDR3 runs 17 residues. Germline V CDR1 and CDR2: MGHRA, YSYEKL. CDR3 loop: CASSQDLLLAGAETQYF. The CDR3 coding sequence is TGCGCCAGCAGCCAAGATTTGTTACTAGCGGGAGCAGAGACCCAGTACTTC.

The CDR3 nucleotides read TGTGCCAGCAGCCAAGAATCTGTGTTGAACACTGAAGCTTTCTTT. It is translated as CASSQESVLNTEAFF. J is TRBJ1-1 and V is TRBV3-1, with D unclear. V gave up 0 bases and J gave up 0 bases, with 8 bases separating them. CDR1 and CDR2 from the germline V gene are LGHDT and YNNKEL (reference sequence). The CDR3 has 15 amino acids.

This clonotype was seen ten or more times. This chain connects TRBV3-1 to TRBJ2-7; no clear D gene. The CDR3 runs 14 residues. The V and J ends lost 4 bases and 2 bases respectively, with 12 bases between them. Germline CDR1 and CDR2: LGHDT and YNNKEL (reference sequence). The CDR3 nucleotides read TGTGCCAGCAGCCCCAACGCGCTCACCTACGAGCAGTACTTC. It specifies CASSPNALTYEQYF.

In this sample, this clonotype turned up many times. The gene calls are TRBV27 and TRBJ2-7, with 13 bases matching TRBD2. CDR3 length: 15 amino acids. The V segment lost 3 bases and the J segment 4 bases; nucleotides outside the gene matches: 3. The V gene's germline CDR1 is MNHEY and CDR2 SMNVEV (reference sequence). CDR3 region: CASSFGLAGVYEQYF. Written as DNA, the CDR3 is TGTGCCAGCAGTTTCGGACTAGCGGGGGTATACGAGCAGTACTTC.

The chain employs TRBV9 and TRBJ1-2; D possibly corresponds to TRBD1 (5 bases). This CDR3 is built from 15 residues. The ends were cut back, 0 bases at V and 3 bases at J, with 12 bases in the middle. Germline V CDR1 and CDR2: SGDLS, YYNGEE. This chain's CDR3 is CASSVEKGPHYGYTF. In DNA, the CDR3 is TGTGCCAGCAGCGTAGAAAAGGGACCTCACTATGGCTACACCTTC.

The table lists this clonotype with many counts. The chain recombines TRBV7-2 with TRBJ1-1, with D maybe TRBD1 (6 bases). Trimming pared 5 bases from V and 10 bases from J, leaving 20 bases between. Germline CDR1 is SGHTA and CDR2 is FQGNSA. CDR3 length equals 14 residues. CDR3 DNA sequence: TGTGCCAGCAGCCATCCCGAGACAGGAAATCGAGCTTTCTTT. Translated, it gives CASSHPETGNRAFF.

This clonotype has at least ten counts. The chain recombines TRBV6-5 with TRBJ2-7; TRBD1 aligns across 8 bases. The CDR3 is 16 amino acids. The trim removed 4 bases at V and 4 bases at J, leaving 12 bases unmatched. Germline V gives CDR1 MNHEY, CDR2 SVGAGI. CDR3 DNA: TGTGCCAGCAGTTCTGGACAGGGCGGCTACTGGTACGAGCAGTACTTC. Residues: CASSSGQGGYWYEQYF.

This clonotype was picked up a small number of times. The rearrangement links TRBV5-1 to TRBJ2-3, with TRBD1 matching 8 bases. Germline assignment: CDR1 SGHRS and CDR2 YFSETQ. This CDR3 spans 17 amino acids. V lost 3 bases and J lost 4; bases outside the gene matches: 13. CDR3 coding DNA: TGCGCCAGCAGCTCACACCCGGGACAGGACCTTGCAGATACGCAGTATTTT. This translates into CASSSHPGQDLADTQYF.

This clonotype has a handful of counts. The chain combines TRBV29-1 with TRBJ1-5; D possibly corresponds to TRBD1 (5 bases). This CDR3 is 13 amino acids long. CDR1 is SQVTM and CDR2 is ANQGSEA in the germline V gene. V was pared by 3 bases and J by 2 bases, with 8 bases between. CDR3 nucleotide sequence: TGCAGCGTTGAGGGGGAGCGCAATCAGCCCCAGCATTTT. Translated, it gives CSVEGERNQPQHF.

The V call is TRBV5-4, the J call TRBJ2-3; D is unresolved. CDR1 SGHNT and CDR2 YYREEE come from the germline V gene (reference sequence). V was shortened by 0 bases and J by 4 bases, with 9 bases between the two germline ends. The CDR3 contains 14 residues. In DNA form, the CDR3 reads TGTGCCAGCAGCTTGGTTAGGGATCCAGATACGCAGTATTTT. Translating it yields CASSLVRDPDTQYF.

This clonotype turned up a few times. This CDR3 reads CASSQDSQYSNQPQHF. CDR3 in DNA: TGCGCCAGCAGCCAAGACAGTCAGTATAGCAATCAGCCCCAGCATTTT. The chain links TRBV4-3 to TRBJ1-5, with D hard to call. The CDR3 sequence is 16 residues long. V was pared by 0 bases and J by 0 bases, with 9 bases between. Per the germline V gene, CDR1 is LGHNA and CDR2 is YSLEER.

This clonotype was picked up many times. The chain is built from TRBV29-1 and TRBJ2-7; D not resolved. V gave up 3 bases and J gave up 5 bases, with 8 bases separating them. This CDR3 contains 11 residues. Germline CDR1 is SQVTM and CDR2 is ANQGSEA. The CDR3, as DNA: TGCAGCGTTGATAGGTTCAACGAGCAGTACTTC. Amino acids: CSVDRFNEQYF.

This clonotype was observed many times. The V and J genes are TRBV7-9 and TRBJ2-3; the D gene is possibly TRBD2 (6 bases). The V end was cut by 3 bases, the J end by 0 bases, with 13 bases between. Germline values: CDR1 SEHNR, CDR2 FQNEAQ (reference sequence). The CDR3 has 16 residues. The DNA for the CDR3 is TGTGCCAGCAGCTTCGATATTGGGACTAGCACAGATACGCAGTATTTT. This encodes CASSFDIGTSTDTQYF.